Below are 3 T cell receptor beta chains sequenced from a single sample in a study of blood T cell repertoires in COVID-19. The table came from immunoSEQ multiplex PCR; TCRdb's copy has only in-frame clones and leaves some out. The sample lists about 200,000 clones, 88% occurring once. Sequences were obtained from peripheral blood. The source is a man younger than 35 with active or convalescent COVID-19.

The chain joins TRBV5-1 to TRBJ2-7; TRBD2 aligns across 7 bases. The V and J ends lost 3 bases and 2 bases, in that order; junction bases with no gene match: 11. CDR1 is SGHRS and CDR2 is YFSETQ in the germline V gene. This CDR3 has 16 amino acids. CDR3 in amino acids: CASSWTVSGGTYEQYF. The CDR3 DNA follows: TGCGCCAGCAGCTGGACGGTCTCGGGGGGAACCTACGAGCAGTACTTC.

V usage is TRBV19 and J usage is TRBJ2-7, with 10 positions matching TRBD2. The V gene's germline CDR1 is LNHDA and CDR2 SQIVND (reference sequence). The CDR3 length is 17 residues. Losses at the gene ends were 4 bases for V and 6 bases for J; bases not matched to a gene: 15. CDR3 sequence: CASSTRLAGPSSREQYF. As DNA, the CDR3 is TGTGCCAGTAGTACGAGACTAGCGGGTCCGAGTTCCCGCGAGCAGTACTTC. The full variable domain, its missing parts supplied by reference TRBV19 and TRBJ2-7, is DGGITQSPKYLFRKEGQNVTLSCEQNLNHDAMYWYRQDPGQGLRLIYYSQIVNDFQKGDIAEGYSVSREKKESFPLTVTSAQKNPTAFYLCASSTRLAGPSSREQYFGPGTRLTVT.

The chain recombines TRBV25-1 with TRBJ1-2; D is unresolved. Germline V gene data show CDR1 as MGHDK and CDR2 as SYGVNS. This CDR3 has 14 amino acids. V gave up 3 bases and J gave up 4 bases, with 12 bases separating them. CDR3 coding DNA: TGTGCCAGCAGTGATCTTCAAGCAATCTATGGCTACACCTTC. Translating it yields CASSDLQAIYGYTF.